One and the same sample provided the 14 T cell receptor beta chains below, sequenced in a study of shared clonotypes between healthy human individuals. The table came from immunoSEQ multiplex PCR; TCRdb's copy has only in-frame clones and leaves some out. The table shows roughly 890,000 clones, with approximately 92% occurring only once. It was CD45RO-negative cells, positively selected for CCR7, that made up naive CD8 cells, with terminally differentiated effector memory CD45RA+ cells excluded. The source material was naive CD8+ T cells sorted from blood. These receptors were obtained from a man aged 25-40 years in good health.

The genes are TRBV7-9 and TRBJ2-5, with no clear D. The germline V and J ends were trimmed by 1 base and 1 base, with 16 bases remaining between them. Germline CDR1 is SEHNR and CDR2 is FQNEAQ (reference sequence). The CDR3 extends over 17 amino acids. The CDR3 nucleotides read TGTGCCAGCAGCTTAGTCCCTCGGCACTTAACCCAAGAGACCCAGTACTTC. Translation: CASSLVPRHLTQETQYF.

The rearrangement joins TRBV9 to TRBJ2-3; 7 bases agree with TRBD2. Trimming removed 4 bases from V and 5 bases from J; junction bases left unmatched: 10. Germline V CDR1 and CDR2: SGDLS, YYNGEE. The CDR3 totals 15 residues. The CDR3 here is CASSLSQRDEDTQYF. CDR3 DNA: TGTGCCAGCAGCCTTAGCCAGCGGGATGAAGATACGCAGTATTTT.

This clone was seen more than once but under ten times. The chain carries TRBV23-1 and TRBJ1-1, with D unresolved. TRBV23-1 is assigned to the ORF class and has an uncertain function. This CDR3 contains 10 residues. Trimming took off 3 bases at V and 11 bases at J, with 7 bases between the two ends. CDR3 DNA: TGCGCCAGCAGTCAGCCTGGGGCTTTCTTT. Protein product: CASSQPGAFF.

This clone was seen a single time. V usage is TRBV11-2 and J usage is TRBJ2-7; D might be TRBD1 (6 bases). The germline gives CDR1 SGHAT, CDR2 FQNNGV. The CDR3 totals 15 residues. V was clipped by 5 bases and J by 0 bases, with 14 bases between them. The DNA for the CDR3 is TGTGCCAGCAGCCCTGTCCCAGGGGACTCCTACGAGCAGTACTTC. This encodes CASSPVPGDSYEQYF.

This chain uses TRBV19 with TRBJ1-1; no firm D call. Trimming pared 3 bases from V and 7 bases from J, leaving 6 bases between. The germline CDR1 and CDR2 sequences are LNHDA and SQIVND (reference sequence). This CDR3 has 11 residues. CDR3 bases: TGTGCCAGTAGTATTTCGAGTGAAGCTTTCTTT. Its protein product is CASSISSEAFF.

This rearrangement joins TRBV29-1 to TRBJ2-1; D is unclear. V lost 5 bases and J 9 bases, leaving 11 bases between the germline ends. Germline CDR1 and CDR2: SQVTM and ANQGSEA. The CDR3 spans 11 residues. CDR3 in DNA: TGCAGCGTTCTTGATTGGGGTGAGCAGTTCTTC. Its translation: CSVLDWGEQFF.

This chain uses TRBV11-2 with TRBJ2-3, with 8 bases matching TRBD2. The CDR3 has 15 residues. Unmatched junction bases numbered 6, after V lost 4 bases and J lost 3 bases. Looked up from germline, CDR1 is SGHAT and CDR2 is FQNNGV. The CDR3 region has the DNA TGTGCCAGCAGCTACGGGAGGGACTTTACAGATACGCAGTATTTT. Amino acids: CASSYGRDFTDTQYF.

The rearrangement joins TRBV18 to TRBJ2-1, with D maybe TRBD2 (5 bases). V was cut by 3 bases and J by 4 bases, with 13 bases left in between. This CDR3 is built from 15 residues. Germline V gene data show CDR1 as KGHSH and CDR2 as LQKENI. CDR3 sequence reads: CASSPETKGYNEQFF. DNA of the CDR3: TGTGCCAGCTCACCTGAGACTAAGGGATACAATGAGCAGTTCTTC.

This clone was observed a few times. The V call is TRBV30, the J call TRBJ1-4; 8 bases fit TRBD1. Trimming at V came to 4 bases and at J to 7 bases, leaving 8 bases not matched to a gene. The CDR3 has 14 amino acids. Germline V gives CDR1 GTSNPN, CDR2 SVGIG (reference sequence). The CDR3 loop is CAWTVGQGVEKLFF. The DNA of the CDR3 is TGTGCCTGGACCGTAGGACAGGGCGTTGAAAAACTGTTTTTT.

The chain links TRBV19 to TRBJ1-1; 9 positions agree with TRBD1. The junction had 11 bases not matched to a gene; V was cut back by 6 bases and J by 0 bases. The CDR3 has 17 amino acids. Germline V lookup: CDR1 LNHDA, CDR2 SQIVND (reference sequence). The chain's CDR3 is CASRDWTGVMMNTEAFF. The CDR3 nucleotides are TGTGCCAGTAGGGATTGGACAGGGGTGATGATGAACACTGAAGCTTTCTTT.

The chain combines TRBV19 with TRBJ2-7; TRBD1 might be the D (5 bases). The V end was cut by 3 bases, the J end by 2 bases, with 14 bases between. The germline gives CDR1 LNHDA, CDR2 SQIVND (reference sequence). CDR3 size: 15 residues. The CDR3 here is CASSIIGREAYEQYF. The CDR3 coding sequence is TGTGCCAGTAGTATTATCGGCAGGGAAGCCTACGAGCAGTACTTC.

This sequence joins TRBV11-2 and TRBJ1-1; D gene ambiguous. V lost 5 bases and J lost 11, with 18 bases in between. CDR1 and CDR2 from the germline V gene are SGHAT and FQNNGV. The CDR3 consists of 13 residues. The CDR3 sequence is CASSAIQPRQAFF. The CDR3 DNA follows: TGTGCCAGCAGCGCGATCCAGCCACGGCAGGCTTTCTTT.

This chain joins TRBV2 and TRBJ2-7, with 9 bases that match TRBD1. Germline V gives CDR1 SNHLY, CDR2 FYNNEI. Unmatched junction bases numbered 7, after V lost 4 bases and J lost 3 bases. The CDR3 is 15 amino acids. The CDR3 DNA is TGTGCCAGCAGTGGTCCCGGGACAGGGTTCTACGAGCAGTACTTC. The encoded protein is CASSGPGTGFYEQYF.

The rearrangement uses TRBV7-9 and TRBJ2-1, with TRBD2 matching over 8 bases. V dropped 5 bases and J dropped 9; count of bases not matched to a gene: 12. Looked up from germline, CDR1 is SEHNR and CDR2 is FQNEAQ (reference sequence). CDR3 length equals 15 residues. The CDR3 is CASSTTIGTSLEQFF. In DNA, the CDR3 is TGTGCCAGCAGCACAACCATCGGGACTAGTCTTGAGCAGTTCTTC.